The 12 T cell receptor beta chains below come from one sample, sequenced in a study of human T cells and chemical hapten exposure. TCRdb independently ran MiXCR on the RACE reads; one entry per CDR3 protein. The sample carries roughly 54,000 distinct CDR3 sequences, 9.5% to 10% recorded once. The time point: patch test 2, 6 weeks after DPC sensitization. The treatment is: therapeutic diphenylcyclopropenone sensitization with weekly scalp DPC. Specimen: whole blood, collected in connection with sensitization to the hapten diphenylcyclopropenone (DPC). Every receptor here comes from a woman aged 45-59 years with alopecia areata. Some clones in this sample may be carry-over from other donors' samples.

This clonotype was detected only a few times. This chain connects TRBV27 to TRBJ2-2; D is perhaps TRBD1 (6 bases). The germline gives CDR1 MNHEY, CDR2 SMNVEV (reference sequence). The CDR3 extends over 13 amino acids. V dropped 6 bases and J dropped 6 bases, with 11 bases sitting between them. The CDR3 DNA is TGTGCCAGCAGAGGGGGAGCGGCCGGGGAGCTGTTTTTT. Protein product: CASRGGAAGELFF.

This clonotype was counted at least ten times. The chain has TRBV7-8 and TRBJ1-5; TRBD1 aligns across 7 bases. This CDR3 is built from 15 residues. Trimming took 4 bases from V and 3 from J; bases not matched to a gene: 6. Germline CDR1 and CDR2: SGHVS and FQNEAQ. The CDR3 region has the DNA TGTGCCAGCAGCTCATGGGACAGAACCAATCAGCCCCAGCATTTT. It translates to CASSSWDRTNQPQHF.

The chain links TRBV5-5 to TRBJ2-3; D assignment may be TRBD1 or TRBD2 (5 bases each). The length of the CDR3 is 13 residues. V gave up 9 bases and J gave up 1 base, with 12 bases separating them. Per the germline V gene, CDR1 is SGHKS and CDR2 is YYEKEE (reference sequence). CDR3 DNA: TGTGCCACTAGGGGACGAGGCACAGATACGCAGTATTTT. Translating it yields CATRGRGTDTQYF.

J is TRBJ1-1 and V is TRBV11-2; tentative D call: TRBD1 (6 bases). The germline gives CDR1 SGHAT, CDR2 FQNNGV. This CDR3 contains 15 residues. Trimming pared 1 base from V and 1 base from J, leaving 10 bases between. As DNA, the CDR3 is TGTGCCAGCAGCTTAGGGACAGTTTCGAACACTGAAGCTTTCTTT. This translates into CASSLGTVSNTEAFF. Using reference TRBV11-2 and TRBJ1-1 for the parts outside the CDR3, the full variable domain is EAGVAQSPRYKIIEKRQSVAFWCNPISGHATLYWYQQILGQGPKLLIQFQNNGVVDDSQLPKDRFSAERLKGVDSTLKIQPAKLEDSAVYLCASSLGTVSNTEAFFGQGTRLTVV.

In regard to this clonotype: A much bigger clone sits one base away, suggesting this may be a read error. The gene calls are TRBV6-5 and TRBJ2-3; D remains ambiguous. The germline gives CDR1 MNHEY, CDR2 SVGAGI. This CDR3 has 13 amino acids. DNA for the CDR3: TGTGCCTGCAGACGACTTTCAGGAGATACGCAGTATTTT. The encoded protein is CACRRLSGDTQYF.

This clonotype was detected a few times. The chain joins TRBV6-6 to TRBJ2-7; a weak D match, TRBD1 (6 bases). Germline values: CDR1 MNHNY, CDR2 SVGAGI (reference sequence). The CDR3 covers 15 residues. The V end lost 6 bases, the J end lost 2 bases, and 17 bases lay between the germline ends. This CDR3 reads CASRSPSGQPYEQYF. In DNA, the CDR3 is TGTGCCAGCAGGTCGCCCTCCGGACAGCCCTACGAGCAGTACTTC.

Many counts were recorded for this clonotype. The V and J genes are TRBV5-1 and TRBJ2-1, with D possibly TRBD2 on 6 matching bases. The CDR3 is made up of 15 amino acids. Trimming shortened V by 3 bases and J by 0 bases, and 10 bases separated the two germline ends. CDR1 is SGHRS and CDR2 is YFSETQ in the germline V gene. CDR3 nucleotide sequence: TGCGCCAGCAGCTCGGGCGGGGTCTCCTACAATGAGCAGTTCTTC. Its translation: CASSSGGVSYNEQFF.

V is TRBV27 and J is TRBJ1-3, with D possibly matching TRBD1 (5 bases). The V gene lost 3 bases and the J gene lost 0 bases, with 15 bases spanning the gap. CDR3 length: 17 amino acids. The germline V gene has CDR1 MNHEY and CDR2 SMNVEV (reference sequence). The CDR3 nucleotides read TGTGCCAGCAGTTTGGGGCCAACGAGCCTCTCTGGAAACACCATATATTTT. It specifies CASSLGPTSLSGNTIYF.

This clonotype was recorded a few times. The chain combines TRBV5-4 with TRBJ1-1; 7 bases are a match to TRBD1. J gave up 5 bases and V 0 bases, and 16 bases lay outside the gene matches. CDR1 is SGHNT, CDR2 YYREEE, per germline (reference sequence). CDR3 length: 18 residues. CDR3: CASSLDIWAGGRSTEAFF. CDR3 DNA sequence: TGTGCCAGCAGCTTGGATATTTGGGCAGGGGGGAGGAGTACTGAAGCTTTCTTT.

This clonotype was seen a handful of times. The chain links TRBV3-1 to TRBJ2-7; 13 bases match TRBD2. Germline V gene lookup returns CDR1 LGHDT and CDR2 YNNKEL (reference sequence). The CDR3 is 14 amino acids. V was clipped by 1 base and J by 7 bases; unmatched bases: 1. CDR3 bases: TGTGCCAGCAGCCAAGGACTAGCGGGGGGTGAGCAGTACTTC. This gives the protein CASSQGLAGGEQYF.

The rearrangement joins TRBV29-1 to TRBJ1-3; D is uncertain. CDR3 length: 13 amino acids. Germline assignment: CDR1 SQVTM and CDR2 ANQGSEA. V shed 3 bases and J shed 0 bases, with 6 bases lying between them. CDR3 protein: CSVEAGSGNTIYF. CDR3 nucleotides: TGCAGCGTTGAGGCAGGCTCTGGAAACACCATATATTTT.

The rearrangement joins TRBV6-2 or TRBV6-3 to TRBJ2-7; D might be TRBD2 (5 bases). V lost 2 bases and J 7 bases, leaving 12 bases between the germline ends. Germline V gene lookup returns CDR1 MNHEY and CDR2 SVGEGT. CDR3 length equals 13 residues. DNA for the CDR3: TGTGCCAGCAGTTACGTAGGGAGTACGGAGCAGTACTTC. Amino acid sequence: CASSYVGSTEQYF.